This T cell receptor beta chain was recorded in a study of CD8+ T cells in alopecia areata. Study-wide points: Links between baseline CD8+ expansion and response need larger treated cohorts. Scalp clonality and expanded CD8+ clones among the top 100 were significantly decreased by tofacitinib.

This clone is a singleton in its sample. The antigen is unknown. Treatment indicated: oral pan-JAK inhibitor, 5-10 mg twice daily. CDR1 and CDR2 from the germline V gene are SGDLS and YYNGEE. V was pared by 4 bases and J by 6 bases, with 4 bases of the junction left unmatched. The CDR3 runs to 13 residues. RNA extraction was followed by reverse transcription into cDNA, which acted as the sequencing template. Measured with immunoSEQ multiplex PCR; TCRdb has only the in-frame clones, and not every one. This sample has 120,000 or so clones, with approximately 60% found just once. This rearrangement joins TRBV9 to TRBJ2-5; 9 bases map to TRBD1. The material sequenced was CD4+ T cells sorted from blood, taken at week 4, from a patient treated with tofacitinib. This receptor was identified in a human donor with alopecia areata. CDR3 residues: CASSPQGAQTQYF. The CDR3 nucleotides read TGTGCCAGCAGCCCACAGGGGGCCCAGACCCAGTACTTC.